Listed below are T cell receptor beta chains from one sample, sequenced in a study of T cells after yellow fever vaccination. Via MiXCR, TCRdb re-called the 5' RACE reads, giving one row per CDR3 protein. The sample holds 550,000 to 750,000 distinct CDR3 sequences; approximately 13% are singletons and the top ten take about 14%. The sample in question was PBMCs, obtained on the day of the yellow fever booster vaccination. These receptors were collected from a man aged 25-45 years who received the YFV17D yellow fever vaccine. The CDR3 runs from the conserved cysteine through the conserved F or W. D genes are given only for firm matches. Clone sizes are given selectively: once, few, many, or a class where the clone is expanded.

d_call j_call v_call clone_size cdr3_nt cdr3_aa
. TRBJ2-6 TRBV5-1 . TGCGCCAGCAGCTTGGAAGTCTCTGGGGCCAACGTCCTGACTTTC CASSLEVSGANVLTF
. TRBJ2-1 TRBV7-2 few TGTGCCAGCAGCTTAGGGGTCTCCTCCTCCCCCAATGAGCAGTTCTTC CASSLGVSSSPNEQFF
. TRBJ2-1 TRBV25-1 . TGTGCCAGCAGTAGTTCGGGAGTGGACTACAATGAGCAGTTCTTC CASSSSGVDYNEQFF
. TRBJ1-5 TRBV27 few TGTGCCAGCAGTCTTTATACCGGGGATCAGCCCCAGCATTTT CASSLYTGDQPQHF
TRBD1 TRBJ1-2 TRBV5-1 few TGCGCCAGCCAGGACAGGGTTGGCTACACCTTC CASQDRVGYTF
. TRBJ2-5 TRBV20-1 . TGCAGTGCTAGCAAGGACAGCCGCCAAGAGACCCAGTACTTC CSASKDSRQETQYF
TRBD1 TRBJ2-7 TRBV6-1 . TGTGCCAGCAGTACGATCGGGACAGGGCTCGAGCAGTACTTC CASSTIGTGLEQYF
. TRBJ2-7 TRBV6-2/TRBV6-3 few TGTGCCAGCAGTTCAGGGGATTATCGGGACCACACTCGCCGGCAGTACTTC CASSSGDYRDHTRRQYF
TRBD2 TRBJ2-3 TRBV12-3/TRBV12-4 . TGTGCCAGCACCGGGACTAGCTACCGCACAGATACGCAGTATTTT CASTGTSYRTDTQYF
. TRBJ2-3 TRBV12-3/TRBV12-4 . TGTGCCAGCAGTTCACAGGTGGGGTCGGACTACCGTCTCACAGATACGCAGTATTTT CASSSQVGSDYRLTDTQYF
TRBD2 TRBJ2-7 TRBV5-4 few TGTGCCAGCGGGCTAGCGGGAGGGCGCGAGCAGTACTTC CASGLAGGREQYF
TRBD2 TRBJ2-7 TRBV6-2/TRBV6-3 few TGTGCCAGCAGAACCCCGGGGGGAACCGAGCAGTACTTC CASRTPGGTEQYF
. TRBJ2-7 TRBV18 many TGTGCCAGCTCACCACCCACCCGAACCTACGAGCAGTACTTC CASSPPTRTYEQYF
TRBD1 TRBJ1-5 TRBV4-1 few TGCGCCAGCTCCACCGGGACAGGGCCATATAGCAATCAGCCCCAGCATTTT CASSTGTGPYSNQPQHF
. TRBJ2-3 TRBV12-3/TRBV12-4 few TGTGCCAGCAGTTTTATAAGCGGGTGGAGCACAGATACGCAGTATTTT CASSFISGWSTDTQYF